These T cell receptor beta chains were read from a single sample in a study of T-cell memory formation after mild COVID-19. TCRdb reprocessed the 5' RACE reads via MiXCR and lists one record per CDR3 protein. The table lists 580,000 or so distinct CDR3 sequences, 15% to 20% of them singletons. Sequenced material: PBMCs or a T cell subset sorted from them (not recorded which). The receptor source for this set is an adult woman who had mild COVID-19 (a few samples of this study predate the infection). Cell type and time point are not known. The CDR3 runs from the conserved cysteine through the conserved F or W. The order of the fields is D gene, V gene, J gene, clone size, CDR3 protein, CDR3 DNA. D genes are given only for firm matches. Some rows mark clone size as missing; the rest say once, few, many or name a class of expanded clone.

NA	TRBV6-5	TRBJ2-2	NA	CASRGVVGSSGELFF	TGTGCCAGCAGGGGGGTCGTTGGGTCGTCCGGGGAGCTGTTTTTT
TRBD1	TRBV4-1	TRBJ2-5	NA	CASSEARDRALETQYF	TGCGCCAGCAGCGAAGCTAGGGACAGGGCATTGGAGACCCAGTACTTC
NA	TRBV7-2	TRBJ2-7	few	CASSLAVLVYEQYF	TGTGCCAGCAGCTTAGCAGTGCTAGTCTACGAGCAGTACTTC
NA	TRBV6-5	TRBJ1-4	NA	CASSYRPSNEKLFF	TGTGCCAGCAGTTACCGCCCCTCGAATGAAAAACTGTTTTTT
NA	TRBV12-3/TRBV12-4	TRBJ2-2	few	CASSPFRRRVNTGELFF	TGTGCCAGCAGCCCCTTTAGGAGGCGCGTGAACACCGGGGAGCTGTTTTTT
NA	TRBV6-6	TRBJ2-6	few	CASNRDTFSGANVLTF	TGTGCCAGTAATCGGGACACCTTCTCTGGGGCCAACGTCCTGACTTTC
TRBD1	TRBV5-6	TRBJ2-3	NA	CASSSLTGTTQYF	TGTGCCAGCAGCTCCCTGACAGGGACTACGCAGTATTTT
NA	TRBV4-1	TRBJ2-7	few	CASSQERGGPPYEQYF	TGCGCCAGCAGCCAAGAAAGGGGGGGGCCTCCCTACGAGCAGTACTTC
NA	TRBV5-1	TRBJ2-7	NA	CASSLSRGGYEQYF	TGCGCCAGCAGCTTGTCCAGGGGAGGATACGAGCAGTACTTC
TRBD1	TRBV5-1	TRBJ2-2	NA	CASSPQGAGTGELFF	TGCGCCAGCAGCCCCCAGGGGGCGGGCACCGGGGAGCTGTTTTTT
TRBD2	TRBV3-1	TRBJ2-2	few	CASSQTSGSRTGELFF	TGTGCCAGCAGCCAGACTAGCGGGAGTAGGACCGGGGAGCTGTTTTTT
NA	TRBV6-1	TRBJ1-2	NA	CASRGHQYGYGYTF	TGTGCCAGCAGGGGACACCAATACGGCTATGGCTACACCTTC
NA	TRBV6-5	TRBJ2-5	few	CASRTHEETQYF	TGTGCCAGCAGAACCCACGAAGAGACCCAGTACTTC
TRBD2	TRBV5-1	TRBJ2-7	few	CASSLEAGVLYEQYF	TGCGCCAGCAGCTTGGAGGCGGGAGTGCTTTACGAGCAGTACTTC
NA	TRBV20-1	TRBJ1-2	NA	CSATDGYGYTF	TGCAGTGCTACGGACGGTTATGGCTACACCTTC
TRBD1	TRBV7-8	TRBJ1-2	few	CASSLAGTGGDYGYTF	TGTGCCAGCAGCTTAGCGGGGACAGGGGGGGACTATGGCTACACCTTC
TRBD2	TRBV5-1	TRBJ2-7	NA	CASSGSGGAPYEQYF	TGCGCCAGCAGCGGGAGCGGGGGGGCCCCCTACGAGCAGTACTTC
NA	TRBV5-4	TRBJ2-1	NA	CASRPRPGGLEQFF	TGTGCCAGCAGACCTCGTCCCGGGGGCCTTGAGCAGTTCTTC
NA	TRBV18	TRBJ1-5	NA	CASSRWAGPRENQPQHF	TGTGCCAGCTCACGATGGGCTGGCCCTCGGGAAAATCAGCCCCAGCATTTT
NA	TRBV12-3/TRBV12-4	TRBJ2-5	many	CASNLGETQYF	TGTGCCAGCAACTTAGGAGAGACCCAGTACTTC
NA	TRBV9	TRBJ2-7	NA	CASGPGSMYEQYF	TGTGCCAGCGGACCGGGTAGCATGTACGAGCAGTACTTC
NA	TRBV20-1	TRBJ1-2	NA	CSASVGGNGYTF	TGCAGTGCTAGTGTTGGAGGGAATGGCTACACCTTC
TRBD1	TRBV3-1	TRBJ2-3	few	CASSKTGSSTDTQYF	TGTGCCAGCAGCAAGACAGGGTCTAGCACAGATACGCAGTATTTT
TRBD1	TRBV30	TRBJ1-1	NA	CAWSVQGQTNTEAFF	TGTGCCTGGAGTGTACAGGGGCAGACGAACACTGAAGCTTTCTTT
NA	TRBV5-1	TRBJ2-5	NA	CASSLDPGQKGETQYF	TGCGCCAGCAGCTTGGATCCCGGCCAGAAGGGAGAGACCCAGTACTTC
NA	TRBV4-1	TRBJ1-1	few	CASSQDPGTEAFF	TGCGCCAGCAGCCAAGATCCGGGCACTGAAGCTTTCTTT
TRBD2	TRBV6-1	TRBJ2-1	NA	CASSSSGAYNEQFF	TGTGCCAGCAGTTCGAGCGGGGCCTACAATGAGCAGTTCTTC
NA	TRBV29-1	TRBJ1-1	NA	CSVEGDHTEAFF	TGCAGCGTTGAAGGGGACCACACTGAAGCTTTCTTT
TRBD1	TRBV18	TRBJ2-7	NA	CASSPQEVGTGYEQYF	TGTGCCAGCTCACCGCAAGAGGTCGGGACAGGGTACGAGCAGTACTTC
NA	TRBV4-1	TRBJ2-7	NA	CASLGQSYEQYF	TGCGCCAGCTTAGGACAGTCCTACGAGCAGTACTTC
NA	TRBV12-3/TRBV12-4	TRBJ1-6	NA	CASSFAGTLQYNSPLHF	TGTGCCAGCAGTTTTGCAGGGACGCTCCAATATAATTCACCCCTCCACTTT
NA	TRBV7-8	TRBJ2-5	many	CASSLMPAGPLQRTQYF	TGTGCCAGCAGCTTAATGCCAGCGGGCCCCCTCCAACGGACCCAGTACTTC
NA	TRBV11-2	TRBJ1-4	few	CASSPTNEKLFF	TGTGCCAGCAGCCCGACTAATGAAAAACTGTTTTTT
NA	TRBV7-9	TRBJ2-1	NA	CASSFRQGFNEQFF	TGTGCCAGCAGCTTCCGGCAGGGGTTCAATGAGCAGTTCTTC
NA	TRBV7-9	TRBJ2-1	once	CASSSYIDSLTYNEQFF	TGTGCCAGCAGCTCTTATATCGACAGTCTGACCTACAATGAGCAGTTCTTC
NA	TRBV7-2	TRBJ1-3	NA	CASSLDRYTIYF	TGTGCCAGCAGCTTGGACAGATACACCATATATTTT
NA	TRBV6-2/TRBV6-3	TRBJ1-1	few	CASRVSGSGGEAFF	TGTGCCAGCAGAGTAAGCGGTTCCGGCGGTGAAGCTTTCTTT
NA	TRBV5-4	TRBJ1-4	few	CASSLDGSTNEKLFF	TGTGCCAGCAGCTTGGACGGATCAACTAATGAAAAACTGTTTTTT
TRBD2	TRBV18	TRBJ2-3	few	CASSPLKLAGSTDTQYF	TGTGCCAGCTCACCACTCAAACTAGCGGGCAGCACAGATACGCAGTATTTT
TRBD1	TRBV6-2/TRBV6-3	TRBJ2-6	NA	CASSYGQASSGANVLTF	TGTGCCAGCAGTTACGGACAGGCGAGCTCTGGGGCCAACGTCCTGACTTTC
NA	TRBV29-1	TRBJ2-2	NA	CSVEKGFTGELFF	TGCAGCGTTGAAAAAGGGTTCACCGGGGAGCTGTTTTTT
NA	TRBV7-3	TRBJ1-6	once	CASSLSGSLDSPLHF	TGTGCCAGCAGCTTATCCGGTAGTTTGGATTCACCCCTCCACTTT
TRBD2	TRBV20-1	TRBJ2-3	NA	CSAAPGGGSLTDTQYF	TGCAGTGCTGCCCCGGGCGGGGGGTCTCTAACAGATACGCAGTATTTT